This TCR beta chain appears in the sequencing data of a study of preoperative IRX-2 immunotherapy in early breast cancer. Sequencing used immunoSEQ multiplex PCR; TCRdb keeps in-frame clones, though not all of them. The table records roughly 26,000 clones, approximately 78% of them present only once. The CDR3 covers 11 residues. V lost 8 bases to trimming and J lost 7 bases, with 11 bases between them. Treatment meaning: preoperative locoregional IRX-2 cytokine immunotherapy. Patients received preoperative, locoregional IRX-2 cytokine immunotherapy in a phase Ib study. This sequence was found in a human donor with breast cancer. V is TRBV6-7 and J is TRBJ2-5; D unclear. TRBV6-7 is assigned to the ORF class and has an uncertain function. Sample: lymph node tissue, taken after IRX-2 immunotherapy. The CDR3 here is CASEQLGTQYF. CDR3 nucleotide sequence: TGTGCCAGCGAACAGTTAGGGACCCAGTACTTC.